This TCR beta chain was identified in a study of T cell responses to AZD1222 COVID-19 vaccine. General study results and limits: Across spike, vaccine-associated CD4 TCRs were found, dominant at 160-218 and 743-854.

Trimming took off 3 bases at V and 8 bases at J, with 11 bases between the two ends. The CDR3 runs 13 residues. As for this clone: The antigen is unknown.

The repertoire was sequenced with immunoSEQ multiplex PCR; TCRdb's copy has only in-frame clones and lacks some. The table lists 150,000 to 200,000 clones, 85% to 95% of them singletons, with about 0.9% in the top ten. This TCR derives from an adult in good health. The gene calls are TRBV12-3 or TRBV12-4 and TRBJ1-5; D uncertain. Sequencing was performed on peripheral blood, taken on day 0 of AZD1222 vaccination. The CDR3 DNA sequence: TGTGCCAGCAGTTTTGTCCTAGAAGAGCCCCAGCATTTT. Translation gives CASSFVLEEPQHF.